This TCR beta chain emerged from a study of CD8 T cells in Susac syndrome (dated by TCRdb to between 2018 and 2021). Notes on the research overall: Of the Susac syndrome patients who were sequenced, over five had clinically active disease and roughly 8 were in clinical remission. At the time of blood withdrawal, Susac syndrome patients were either therapy-naive, taking corticosteroids (with some also receiving IVIg), or on IVIg alone. Whether CD8+ T cell activation and differentiation in Susac syndrome was antigen driven was tested using repertoire sequencing. CD8+ T cell repertoire clonality was compared between 12 healthy donors, approximately 14 Susac syndrome patients and 15 multiple sclerosis patients.

From the cysteine up to the phenylalanine, the CDR3 has a length of 16 residues. Just CDR3 DNA is preserved here, 48 bases in frame from base 1. The germline V gene (reference sequence) specifies DFQATT as CDR1 and SNEGSKA as CDR2. After removal of 3 bases from V and 1 base from J, the junction retains 12 bases not matched to a gene. Comments on this clonotype: Its antigen is unknown. Qualities for individual bases were not recorded, and no much larger clone is one base off.

RNA was extracted using the RNeasy kit, and roughly 0.5 to 1 microgram was reverse transcribed with random hexamers. The immunoSEQ multiplex PCR assay, covering 54 Vbeta and 13 Jbeta segments, was used to amplify TCR beta CDR3 regions. Bias from PCR amplification was corrected by using a synthetic template baseline for primer optimization and for computational correction. For the original study's pipeline: Only productive sequences were kept, with reads annotated to V, D and J genes according to IMGT and analyzed in immunoSEQ Analyzer. Clonality was computed as one minus Shannon entropy normalized by log2 of the number of productive unique sequences. Public and private clones were assessed among the 100 most prevalent clones of each patient and control. Clones were defined as Susac-specific if absent from the healthy and MS cohorts, from approximately 1,100 published viral clones and from other ImmuneACCESS disease sequences. The raw public reads went through TCRdb reprocessing: fastp at Q25, MiXCR clone calling, in-frame beta chains kept. Identical CDR3 protein sequences are pooled into one entry, listed with their most common genes and DNA. For this entry, the V and J calls and clone size follow TCRdb and not the study's own pipeline. In this sample the table shows under 95,000 distinct CDR3 sequences, roughly 94% of which occur a single time. The ten largest clones capture 0.45% to 0.5% of the sample.

Findings and caveats that apply to the study as a whole: Clonal expansion was observed in Susac syndrome CD8+ repertoires, with the highest expansion in CD8+ TEMRA cells and greater expansion in clinically active than in remitting patients. The study acknowledged that relatively few individuals were included in the TCR sequencing and HLA analysis. Sixteen Susac-specific public clones were identified in the total CD8+ repertoire, and about 5 Susac-specific public clones were identified in the CD8+ TEMRA repertoire.

High-throughput TCR beta sequencing profiled peripheral blood CD8+ and CD4+ T cells from healthy donors, Susac syndrome patients and multiple sclerosis patients. The Susac syndrome patients fulfilled recently defined diagnostic criteria for definite or probable disease. Bulk CD8+ and CD4+ T cells were purified by magnetic negative isolation, while CD8+ TEMRA cells were enriched using FACS. Blood was collected in EDTA tubes and processed within 24 hours, with PBMCs isolated through density gradient centrifugation. PBMCs intended for TCR sequencing were cryopreserved in liquid nitrogen and were subsequently thawed in a 37 degrees C water bath. A purity of at least 90% was achieved for sorted or isolated CD4+, CD8+ and CD8+ TEMRA cells.

The sequence came from a human donor with Susac syndrome. The sequenced material came from CD8+ T cells from PBMCs. The rearrangement combines TRBV20-1 with TRBJ2-7; 7 bases in between match TRBD1. The CDR3 amino acid sequence is: CSARVPRDSPSYEQYF. Here is the DNA: TGCAGTGCTAGGGTCCCCCGGGACAGTCCGTCCTACGAGCAGTACTTC.